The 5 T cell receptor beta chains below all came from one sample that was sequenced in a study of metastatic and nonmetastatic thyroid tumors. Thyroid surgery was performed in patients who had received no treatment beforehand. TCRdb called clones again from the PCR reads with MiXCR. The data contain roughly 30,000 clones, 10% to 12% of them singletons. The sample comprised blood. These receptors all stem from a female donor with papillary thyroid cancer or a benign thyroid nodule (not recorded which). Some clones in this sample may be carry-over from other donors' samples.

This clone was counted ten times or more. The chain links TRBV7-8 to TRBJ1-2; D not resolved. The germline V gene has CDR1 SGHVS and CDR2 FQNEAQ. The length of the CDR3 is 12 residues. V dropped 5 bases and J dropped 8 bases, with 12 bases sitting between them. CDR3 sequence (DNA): TGTGCCAGCAGCCCTTACGAGAAGGGCTACACCTTC. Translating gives CASSPYEKGYTF.

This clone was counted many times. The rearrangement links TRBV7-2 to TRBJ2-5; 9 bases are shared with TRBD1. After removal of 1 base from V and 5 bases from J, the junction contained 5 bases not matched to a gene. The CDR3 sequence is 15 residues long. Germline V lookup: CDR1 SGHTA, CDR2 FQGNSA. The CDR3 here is CASSLEGTGPETQYF. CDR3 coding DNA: TGTGCCAGCAGCTTAGAGGGGACAGGGCCCGAGACCCAGTACTTC.

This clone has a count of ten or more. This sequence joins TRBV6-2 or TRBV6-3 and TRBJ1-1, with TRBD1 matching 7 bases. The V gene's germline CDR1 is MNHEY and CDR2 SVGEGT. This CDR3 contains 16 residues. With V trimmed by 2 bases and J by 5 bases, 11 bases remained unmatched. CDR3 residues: CASSYSRQGGETEAFF. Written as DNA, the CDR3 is TGTGCCAGCAGTTACAGCCGACAGGGAGGAGAGACTGAAGCTTTCTTT.

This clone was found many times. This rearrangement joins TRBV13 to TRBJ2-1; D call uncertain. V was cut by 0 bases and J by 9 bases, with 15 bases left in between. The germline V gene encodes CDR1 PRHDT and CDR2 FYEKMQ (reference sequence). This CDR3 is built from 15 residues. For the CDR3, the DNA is TGTGCCAGCAGCTTAGGCCTAAGTGGTAGGAGTGAGCAGTTCTTC. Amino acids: CASSLGLSGRSEQFF.

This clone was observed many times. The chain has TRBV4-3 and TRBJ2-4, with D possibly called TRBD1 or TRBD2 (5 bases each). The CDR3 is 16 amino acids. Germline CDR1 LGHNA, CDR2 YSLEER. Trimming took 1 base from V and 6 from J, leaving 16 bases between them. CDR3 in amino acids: CASSQVWGTARNIQYF. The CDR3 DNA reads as TGCGCCAGCAGCCAAGTTTGGGGGACCGCGAGAAACATTCAGTACTTC.